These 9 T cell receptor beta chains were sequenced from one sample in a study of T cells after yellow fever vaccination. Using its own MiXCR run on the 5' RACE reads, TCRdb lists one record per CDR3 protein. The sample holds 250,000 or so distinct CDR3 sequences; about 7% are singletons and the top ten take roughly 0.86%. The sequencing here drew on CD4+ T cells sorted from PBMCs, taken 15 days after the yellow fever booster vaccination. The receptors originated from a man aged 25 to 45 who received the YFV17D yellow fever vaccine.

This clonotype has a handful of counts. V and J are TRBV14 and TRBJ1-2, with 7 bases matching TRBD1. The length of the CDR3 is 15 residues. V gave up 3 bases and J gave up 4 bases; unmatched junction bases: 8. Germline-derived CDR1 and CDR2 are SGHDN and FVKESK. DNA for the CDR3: TGTGCCAGCAGCCAGGGACAGAGCGGACTCTATGGCTACACCTTC. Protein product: CASSQGQSGLYGYTF.

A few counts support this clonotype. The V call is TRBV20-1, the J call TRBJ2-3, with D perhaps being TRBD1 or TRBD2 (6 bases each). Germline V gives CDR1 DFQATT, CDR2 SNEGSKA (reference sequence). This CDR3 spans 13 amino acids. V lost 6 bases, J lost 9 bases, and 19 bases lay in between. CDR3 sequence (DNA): TGCAGTGCGTCGACGGGGGCCCTGGCGACGCAGTATTTT. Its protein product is CSASTGALATQYF.

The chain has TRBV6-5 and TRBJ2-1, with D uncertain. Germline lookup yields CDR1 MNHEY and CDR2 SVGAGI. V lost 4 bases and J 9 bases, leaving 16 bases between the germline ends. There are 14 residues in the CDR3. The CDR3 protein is CASSSTGPRIEQFF. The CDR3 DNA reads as TGTGCCAGCAGTTCGACGGGTCCCAGGATTGAGCAGTTCTTC.

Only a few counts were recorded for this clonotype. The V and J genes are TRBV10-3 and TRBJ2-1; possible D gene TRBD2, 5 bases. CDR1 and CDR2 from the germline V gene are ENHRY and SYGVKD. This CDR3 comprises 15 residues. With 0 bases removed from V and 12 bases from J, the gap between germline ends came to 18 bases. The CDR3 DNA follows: TGTGCCATCAGTGAGTCGGGCGGGTCTGGTGGGCCGCAGTTCTTC. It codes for CAISESGGSGGPQFF.

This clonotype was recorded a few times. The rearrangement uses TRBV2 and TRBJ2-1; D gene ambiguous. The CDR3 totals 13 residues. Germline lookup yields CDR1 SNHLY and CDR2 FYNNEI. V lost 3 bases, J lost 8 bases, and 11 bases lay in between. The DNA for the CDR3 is TGTGCCAGCAGTGAGCTTAGACGGGATGAGCAGTTCTTC. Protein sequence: CASSELRRDEQFF.

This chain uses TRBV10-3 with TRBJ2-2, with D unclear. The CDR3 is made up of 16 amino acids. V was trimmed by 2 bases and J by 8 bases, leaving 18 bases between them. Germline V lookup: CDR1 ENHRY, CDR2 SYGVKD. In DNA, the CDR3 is TGTGCCATCAGTGAGCCTAGGACGGGCCCCCCTGGGGAGCTGTTTTTT. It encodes CAISEPRTGPPGELFF.

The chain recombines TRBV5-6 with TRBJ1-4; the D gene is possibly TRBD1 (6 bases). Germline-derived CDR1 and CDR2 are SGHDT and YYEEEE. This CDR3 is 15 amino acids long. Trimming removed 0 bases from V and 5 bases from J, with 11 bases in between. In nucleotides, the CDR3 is TGTGCCAGCAGCTTGGGCCTGGGGGCGAATGAAAAACTGTTTTTT. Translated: CASSLGLGANEKLFF.

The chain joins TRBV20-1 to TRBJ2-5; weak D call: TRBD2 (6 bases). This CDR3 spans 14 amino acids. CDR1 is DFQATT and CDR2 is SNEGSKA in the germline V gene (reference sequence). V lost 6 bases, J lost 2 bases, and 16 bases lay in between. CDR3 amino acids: CSAPPRRGQETQYF. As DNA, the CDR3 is TGCAGTGCCCCCCCCCGGAGGGGACAAGAGACCCAGTACTTC.

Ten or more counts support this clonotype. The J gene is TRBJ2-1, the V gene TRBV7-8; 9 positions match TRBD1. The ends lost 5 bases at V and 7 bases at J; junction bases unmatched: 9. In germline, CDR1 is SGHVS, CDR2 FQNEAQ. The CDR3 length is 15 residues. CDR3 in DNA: TGTGCCAGCAGCCGACCGGGACAGGGTCTAAATGAGCAGTTCTTC. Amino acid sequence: CASSRPGQGLNEQFF.